Presented here are 8 T cell receptor beta chains from one specimen sequenced in a study of early T cells in non-severe SARS-CoV-2 infection. Each CDR3 protein is one row after TCRdb ran MiXCR on the 5' RACE reads. The sample records about 50,000 distinct CDR3 sequences, roughly a tenth being singletons. Here the sequenced sample was whole blood, taken at baseline. Every receptor here comes from an adult who was a healthcare worker with PCR-confirmed SARS-CoV-2 infection or an uninfected control (not recorded which).

This clonotype was seen many times. The DNA of the CDR3 is TGTGCCAGCAGCTGGACCGGCAGGGACCTGAACACTGAAGCTTTCTTT. Encoded protein: CASSWTGRDLNTEAFF. The V call is TRBV11-2, the J call TRBJ1-1; perhaps TRBD1 as D (5 bases). Germline values: CDR1 SGHAT, CDR2 FQNNGV. CDR3 length: 16 residues. The V end was cut by 4 bases, the J end by 0 bases, with 15 bases between.

This clonotype was found many times. The chain carries TRBV12-5 and TRBJ1-2; 11 bases agree with TRBD1. The junction had 5 bases not matched to a gene; V was cut back by 6 bases and J by 5 bases. This CDR3 has 14 residues. Germline CDR1 and CDR2: LGHNT and FRNRAP. The CDR3 region has the DNA TGTGCTAGTGGAACCGGGACAGGGGGTTATGGCTACACCTTC. As protein: CASGTGTGGYGYTF.

This clonotype was recorded many times. At one end the junction does not follow the germline gene, possibly because of a read error. The chain couples TRBV11-2 to TRBJ2-3; TRBD2 agrees at 7 bases. Per germline, CDR1 SGHAT and CDR2 FQNNGV. There are 15 residues in the CDR3. The CDR3 coding sequence is TGTGCCAGCAGCTCACTGGCGGGGGTCACAGACACGCAGTATTTT. Its protein product is CASSSLAGVTDTQYF.

The gene calls are TRBV3-1 and TRBJ1-1; no clear D. The length of the CDR3 is 13 residues. In germline, CDR1 is LGHDT, CDR2 YNNKEL (reference sequence). The V end lost 2 bases, the J end lost 8 bases, and 12 bases lay between the germline ends. The CDR3 reads CASSQTPRTEAFF. CDR3 in DNA: TGTGCCAGCAGCCAAACACCCCGGACGGAAGCTTTCTTT.

Only a few counts were recorded for this clonotype. The chain links TRBV20-1 to TRBJ1-6; possibly TRBD1 for D (6 bases). Germline V lookup: CDR1 DFQATT, CDR2 SNEGSKA (reference sequence). The CDR3 has 16 amino acids. V lost 0 bases and J 9 bases, leaving 18 bases between the germline ends. The CDR3 protein is CSARDQLSGELSPLHF. DNA of the CDR3: TGCAGTGCTAGAGATCAACTATCAGGGGAGCTTTCACCCCTCCACTTT.

The sample holds many counts of this clonotype. This sequence joins TRBV6-1 and TRBJ1-1, with D hard to call. In germline, CDR1 is MNHNS, CDR2 SASEGT. This CDR3 is built from 17 residues. Trimming stripped 6 bases from V and 4 bases from J, with 24 bases between. In DNA form, the CDR3 reads TGTGCCAGCAGCGGAGAGGGTCGGCTACGGGTGGGCACTGAAGCTTTCTTT. Amino acid sequence: CASSGEGRLRVGTEAFF.

This clonotype was counted ten times or more. J is TRBJ2-3 and V is TRBV20-1; 12 nucleotides agree with TRBD2. This CDR3 contains 16 residues. Trimming cost V 4 bases and J 2 bases; bases outside gene matches: 7. Germline V gene data show CDR1 as DFQATT and CDR2 as SNEGSKA (reference sequence). The CDR3 region is CSANPRTSGNTDTQYF. CDR3 DNA sequence: TGCAGTGCTAACCCCAGGACTAGCGGGAACACAGATACGCAGTATTTT.

The table lists this clonotype with a few counts. The V gene is TRBV7-9, the J gene TRBJ2-5, with 7 bases lining up with TRBD2. Germline CDR1 reads SEHNR; CDR2 reads FQNEAQ (reference sequence). The junction had 0 bases not matched to a gene; V was cut back by 0 bases and J by 2 bases. There are 14 residues in the CDR3. CDR3 sequence (DNA): TGTGCCAGCAGCTTAGCGGGGGGGCAAGAGACCCAGTACTTC. Amino acids: CASSLAGGQETQYF.